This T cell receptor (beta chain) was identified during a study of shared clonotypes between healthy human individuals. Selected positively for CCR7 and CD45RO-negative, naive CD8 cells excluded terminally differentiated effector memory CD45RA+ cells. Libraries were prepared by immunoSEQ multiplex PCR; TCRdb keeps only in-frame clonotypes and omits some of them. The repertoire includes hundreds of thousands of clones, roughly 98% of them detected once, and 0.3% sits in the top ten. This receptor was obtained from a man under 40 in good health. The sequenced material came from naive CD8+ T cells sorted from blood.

The CDR3 nucleotides are TGTGCCAGCAGCTTTGGCCAAATTTCCTACGAGCAGTACTTC. It encodes CASSFGQISYEQYF. The chain combines TRBV11-2 with TRBJ2-7; D remains ambiguous. The CDR3 contains 14 residues. V lost 3 bases, J lost 1 base, and 10 bases lay in between. From germline, CDR1 is SGHAT and CDR2 FQNNGV. Based on the CDR3 plus reference TRBV11-2 and TRBJ2-7, the full variable domain is EAGVAQSPRYKIIEKRQSVAFWCNPISGHATLYWYQQILGQGPKLLIQFQNNGVVDDSQLPKDRFSAERLKGVDSTLKIQPAKLEDSAVYLCASSFGQISYEQYFGPGTRLTVT.